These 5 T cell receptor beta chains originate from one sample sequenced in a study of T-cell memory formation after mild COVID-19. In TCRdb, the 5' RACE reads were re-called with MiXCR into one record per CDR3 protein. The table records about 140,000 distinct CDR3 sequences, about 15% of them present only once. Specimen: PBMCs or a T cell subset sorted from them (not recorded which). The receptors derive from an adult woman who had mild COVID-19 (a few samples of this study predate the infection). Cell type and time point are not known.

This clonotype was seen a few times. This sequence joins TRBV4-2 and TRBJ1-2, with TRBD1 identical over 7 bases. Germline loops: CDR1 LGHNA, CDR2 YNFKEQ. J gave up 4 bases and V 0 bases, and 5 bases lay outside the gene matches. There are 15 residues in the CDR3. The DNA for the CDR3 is TGTGCCAGCAGCCAAGATCTAGGGGACAGCTATGGCTACACCTTC. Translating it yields CASSQDLGDSYGYTF.

CDR3 DNA sequence: TGTGCCAGCAGCCCGGGACAGGATAGCAATCAGCCCCAGCATTTT. Its protein product is CASSPGQDSNQPQHF. V gene TRBV11-2 combines with J gene TRBJ1-5; 8 nucleotides match TRBD1. V shed 5 bases, J shed 0 bases, and the junction held 3 bases outside the gene matches. CDR3 size: 15 residues. Germline-derived CDR1 and CDR2 are SGHAT and FQNNGV.

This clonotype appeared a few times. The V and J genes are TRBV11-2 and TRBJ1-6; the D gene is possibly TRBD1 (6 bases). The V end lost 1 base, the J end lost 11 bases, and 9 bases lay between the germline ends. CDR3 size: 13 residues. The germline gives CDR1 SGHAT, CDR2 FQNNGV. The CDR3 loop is CASSLVGGPPLHF. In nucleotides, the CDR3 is TGTGCCAGCAGCTTAGTGGGGGGGCCACCCCTCCACTTT.

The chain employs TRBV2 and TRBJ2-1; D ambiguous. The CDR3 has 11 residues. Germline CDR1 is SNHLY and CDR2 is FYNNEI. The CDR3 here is CGSLLLNEQFF. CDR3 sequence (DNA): TGTGGGAGTCTACTACTCAACGAGCAGTTCTTC.

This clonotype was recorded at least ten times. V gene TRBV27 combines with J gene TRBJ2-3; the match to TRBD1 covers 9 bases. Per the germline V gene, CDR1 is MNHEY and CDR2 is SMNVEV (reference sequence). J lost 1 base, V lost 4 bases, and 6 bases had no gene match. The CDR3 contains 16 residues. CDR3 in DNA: TGTGCCAGCAGTTCCCGGCGGACAGGGGGCACAGATACGCAGTATTTT. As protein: CASSSRRTGGTDTQYF.